This passage covers 15 T cell receptor beta chains from one sample sequenced in a study of T cells in localized non-small cell lung cancer. Some clones are missing from TCRdb's copy, which holds only in-frame ones; the method was immunoSEQ multiplex PCR. The data contain almost 65,000 clones, roughly 90% of them singletons. The input for sequencing was peripheral blood, taken before any cancer treatment. These TCRs come from a woman aged 40 to 75 with stage I lung adenocarcinoma.

The J gene is TRBJ2-1, the V gene TRBV14; D gene ambiguous. The V gene lost 4 bases and the J gene lost 3 bases, with 4 bases spanning the gap. Per germline, CDR1 SGHDN and CDR2 FVKESK. This CDR3 comprises 12 residues. This CDR3 is CASSPVYNEQFF. CDR3 DNA: TGTGCCAGCAGCCCCGTCTACAATGAGCAGTTCTTC.

The gene calls are TRBV10-3 and TRBJ2-7, with a weak D call TRBD1 (5 bases). Germline lookup yields CDR1 ENHRY and CDR2 SYGVKD. This CDR3 is built from 12 residues. The V gene lost 5 bases and the J gene lost 3 bases, with 8 bases spanning the gap. CDR3 DNA sequence: TGTGCCATCAGTCGCAGGGACTACGAGCAGTACTTC. Translating it yields CAISRRDYEQYF.

This clone occurred a few times. The V and J genes are TRBV9 and TRBJ2-1, with 9 bases matching TRBD2. Germline V gene sequence: CDR1 SGDLS, CDR2 YYNGEE. This CDR3 spans 15 amino acids. Unmatched junction bases numbered 9, after V lost 3 bases and J lost 8 bases. CDR3 nucleotide sequence: TGTGCCAGCAGCGATCAGAGCGGGGGGAGGGATGAGCAGTTCTTC. It encodes CASSDQSGGRDEQFF. Drawing the rest from reference TRBV9 and TRBJ2-1, the complete variable domain is DSGVTQTPKHLITATGQRVTLRCSPRSGDLSVYWYQQSLDQGLQFLIQYYNGEERAKGNILERFSAQQFPDLHSELNLSSLELGDSALYFCASSDQSGGRDEQFFGPGTRLTVL.

The V call is TRBV5-1, the J call TRBJ1-4; no reliable D call. The germline CDR1 and CDR2 sequences are SGHRS and YFSETQ. V gave up 7 bases and J gave up 8 bases, with 15 bases separating them. The CDR3 sequence is 13 residues long. The CDR3 loop is CASALGPSEKLFF. CDR3 DNA sequence: TGCGCCAGCGCGTTAGGGCCGTCGGAAAAACTGTTTTTT.

This chain joins TRBV30 and TRBJ1-2, with TRBD1 matching over 10 bases. Trimming removed 0 bases from V and 3 bases from J; junction bases left unmatched: 4. The germline gives CDR1 GTSNPN, CDR2 SVGIG (reference sequence). This CDR3 comprises 15 residues. The CDR3 reads CAWSVGDRGHYGYTF. CDR3 in DNA: TGTGCCTGGAGTGTAGGTGACAGGGGGCACTATGGCTACACCTTC.

This clone has just one count. J is TRBJ2-2 and V is TRBV7-3; D is possibly TRBD1 (6 bases). Trimming shortened V by 8 bases and J by 1 base, and 11 bases separated the two germline ends. The CDR3 loop spans 14 amino acids. CDR1 and CDR2 from the germline V gene are SGHTA and FQGTGA. This CDR3 reads CASARQVNTGELFF. For the CDR3, the DNA is TGTGCCAGCGCTCGACAGGTGAACACCGGGGAGCTGTTTTTT.

This clone was observed a handful of times. The V and J genes are TRBV5-1 and TRBJ2-6; D could derive from TRBD1 or TRBD2 (5 bases each). The germline V gene has CDR1 SGHRS and CDR2 YFSETQ. V lost 0 bases and J lost 0, with 13 bases in between. The CDR3 is made up of 18 amino acids. The CDR3 DNA reads TGCGCCAGCAGCTTGGACCCAGGGACGGCCTCTGGGGCCAACGTCCTGACTTTC. Translating gives CASSLDPGTASGANVLTF.

V and J are TRBV6-1 and TRBJ1-5; D not certain. The CDR3 runs to 11 residues. The germline V gene encodes CDR1 MNHNS and CDR2 SASEGT. The V gene lost 10 bases and the J gene lost 4 bases, with 8 bases spanning the gap. As DNA, the CDR3 is TGTGCCACCAAAGGAAATCAGCCCCAGCATTTT. The encoded protein is CATKGNQPQHF.

In DNA form, the CDR3 reads TGTGCCAGCAGCTTAGACGCCGAATCTAGATTAAGGGAGCAGTTCTTC. Protein: CASSLDAESRLREQFF. The V and J genes are TRBV7-6 and TRBJ2-1, with D unclear. Germline V gene data show CDR1 as SGHVS and CDR2 as FNYEAQ. The CDR3 runs 16 residues. V lost 1 base, J lost 10 bases, and 20 bases lay in between.

The V gene is TRBV19, the J gene TRBJ2-1, with D uncertain. The CDR3 length is 15 residues. V shed 3 bases and J shed 0 bases, with 9 bases lying between them. Germline CDR1 and CDR2: LNHDA and SQIVND (reference sequence). The CDR3 loop reads CASSIGLTSYNEQFF. For the CDR3, the DNA is TGTGCCAGTAGTATCGGGCTGACCTCCTACAATGAGCAGTTCTTC.

This sequence joins TRBV18 and TRBJ1-1, with 7 bases fitting TRBD1. V trimming: 10 bases; J trimming: 7 bases; junction bases outside the gene matches: 6. Germline CDR1 is KGHSH and CDR2 is LQKENI. This CDR3 spans 11 amino acids. CDR3 amino acids: CATTGPGEAFF. Written as DNA, the CDR3 is TGTGCCACGACAGGGCCCGGTGAAGCTTTCTTT.

V is TRBV30 and J is TRBJ1-5; 7 bases agree with TRBD1. Germline V lookup: CDR1 GTSNPN, CDR2 SVGIG (reference sequence). The CDR3 has 13 residues. With V trimmed by 3 bases and J by 7 bases, 6 bases remained unmatched. The CDR3 sequence is CAWSLDRVQPQHF. The CDR3 DNA is TGTGCCTGGAGCCTAGACAGGGTCCAGCCCCAGCATTTT.

The chain employs TRBV7-2 and TRBJ2-1; D ambiguous. The CDR3 has 16 residues. In germline, CDR1 is SGHTA, CDR2 FQGNSA. Trimming left V 1 base short and J 0 bases short, with 10 bases between. The CDR3 spells CASSLDVSSSYNEQFF. The DNA for the CDR3 is TGTGCCAGCAGCTTAGATGTTAGTAGCTCCTACAATGAGCAGTTCTTC.

The chain employs TRBV19 and TRBJ1-6, with D maybe TRBD1 (6 bases). Germline V gives CDR1 LNHDA, CDR2 SQIVND (reference sequence). CDR3 length: 14 residues. The ends were cut back, 11 bases at V and 3 bases at J, with 14 bases in the middle. CDR3 sequence reads: CASSGTIYNSPLHF. CDR3 coding DNA: TGTGCCTCAAGTGGGACAATCTATAATTCACCCCTCCACTTT. The full variable domain, in which reference TRBV19 and TRBJ1-6 provide the parts outside the CDR3, is DGGITQSPKYLFRKEGQNVTLSCEQNLNHDAMYWYRQDPGQGLRLIYYSQIVNDFQKGDIAEGYSVSREKKESFPLTVTSAQKNPTAFYLCASSGTIYNSPLHFGNGTRLTVT.

The chain combines TRBV19 with TRBJ1-1; tentative D call: TRBD1 (5 bases). This CDR3 contains 15 residues. Trimming stripped 3 bases from V and 0 bases from J, with 11 bases between. Germline CDR1 is LNHDA and CDR2 is SQIVND (reference sequence). Here the CDR3 reads CASSIRGTVNTEAFF. Written as DNA, the CDR3 is TGTGCCAGTAGTATCCGTGGGACTGTGAACACTGAAGCTTTCTTT. Full variable domain (outside the CDR3, taken from reference TRBV19 and TRBJ1-1): DGGITQSPKYLFRKEGQNVTLSCEQNLNHDAMYWYRQDPGQGLRLIYYSQIVNDFQKGDIAEGYSVSREKKESFPLTVTSAQKNPTAFYLCASSIRGTVNTEAFFGQGTRLTVV.